These 23 T cell receptor beta chains were sequenced from one sample in a study of identical twins' blood T cells. A single record per CDR3 protein comes from TCRdb applying MiXCR to the 5' RACE reads. The table records fewer than 450,000 distinct CDR3 sequences, over 25% of them present only once. The source material was PBMCs. These TCRs come from a woman between 18 and 55 years old in good health.

Comment on this clonotype: One junction end disagrees with the germline gene, perhaps due to a read error. This chain connects TRBV19 to TRBJ2-7; 7 positions agree with TRBD1. The CDR3 spans 13 residues. From germline, CDR1 is LNHDA and CDR2 SQIVND (reference sequence). DNA of the CDR3: TGTGCCAGTAGTATCGGACAGGCCTACGGGCAGTACTTC. Translation gives CASSIGQAYGQYF.

This clonotype was seen a handful of times. This rearrangement joins TRBV20-1 to TRBJ1-5; the D gene is possibly TRBD1 (5 bases). CDR3 length equals 13 residues. The V gene lost 6 bases and the J gene lost 1 base, with 10 bases spanning the gap. Germline V lookup: CDR1 DFQATT, CDR2 SNEGSKA (reference sequence). The CDR3: CSARYRSNQPQHF. As DNA, the CDR3 is TGCAGTGCAAGATACAGGAGCAATCAGCCCCAGCATTTT.

This chain joins TRBV20-1 and TRBJ1-1, with D possibly TRBD1 on 5 matching bases. This CDR3 contains 13 residues. Trimming left V 6 bases short and J 4 bases short, with 15 bases between. From germline, CDR1 is DFQATT and CDR2 SNEGSKA (reference sequence). The CDR3 here is CSAPLGPGTEAFF. CDR3 DNA: TGCAGTGCGCCTCTGGGACCCGGCACTGAAGCTTTCTTT.

A few counts support this clonotype. V gene TRBV20-1 combines with J gene TRBJ1-1, with D tentatively TRBD1 (6 bases). The length of the CDR3 is 14 residues. Germline CDR1 reads DFQATT; CDR2 reads SNEGSKA (reference sequence). V shed 3 bases and J shed 4 bases, with 15 bases lying between them. CDR3 in amino acids: CSARVGASGTEAFF. Written as DNA, the CDR3 is TGCAGTGCTAGGGTGGGGGCGTCGGGCACTGAAGCTTTCTTT.

This clonotype was recorded at least ten times. V and J are TRBV2 and TRBJ2-2; tentatively, D is TRBD2 (6 bases). CDR1 and CDR2 from the germline V gene are SNHLY and FYNNEI. The CDR3 length is 14 residues. V was trimmed by 1 base and J by 4 bases, leaving 7 bases between them. The CDR3: CASSEGRGTGELFF. As DNA, the CDR3 is TGTGCCAGCAGTGAAGGGCGGGGCACCGGGGAGCTGTTTTTT.

This clonotype was seen many times. CDR3 region: CASTLAGGRADTQYF. DNA for the CDR3: TGTGCCAGCACCCTAGCGGGGGGGCGGGCAGATACGCAGTATTTT. The chain joins TRBV2 to TRBJ2-3; 12 bases agree with TRBD2. Losses at the gene ends were 7 bases for V and 4 bases for J; bases not matched to a gene: 6. This CDR3 is 15 amino acids long. Germline-derived CDR1 and CDR2 are SNHLY and FYNNEI.

This chain links TRBV3-1 with TRBJ1-5; D call uncertain. The CDR3 contains 14 residues. Trimming left V 2 bases short and J 9 bases short, with 14 bases between. Germline V gene data show CDR1 as LGHDT and CDR2 as YNNKEL (reference sequence). CDR3: CASSQSGFYGPQHF. DNA for the CDR3: TGTGCCAGCAGCCAATCTGGCTTTTATGGGCCCCAGCATTTT.

The chain's CDR3 is CASSDQGGEGNTIYF. The CDR3 DNA reads TGTGCCAGCAGCGACCAGGGCGGGGAGGGAAACACCATATATTTT. The chain carries TRBV5-4 and TRBJ1-3, with TRBD1 as a possible D gene (5 bases). The V gene lost 4 bases and the J gene lost 4 bases, with 15 bases spanning the gap. Germline values: CDR1 SGHNT, CDR2 YYREEE (reference sequence). The CDR3 covers 15 residues.

The rearrangement links TRBV7-9 to TRBJ1-2; D uncertain. Trimming took off 4 bases at V and 8 bases at J, with 14 bases between the two ends. This CDR3 has 13 residues. In germline, CDR1 is SEHNR, CDR2 FQNEAQ (reference sequence). The CDR3 DNA reads TGTGCCAGCAGCTCAGACATATCCGGAGGCTACACCTTC. Protein product: CASSSDISGGYTF.

This clonotype turned up a few times. CDR3 sequence reads: CASSLTLWGGENIQYF. The CDR3 DNA reads as TGTGCCAGCAGCTTAACCTTATGGGGGGGCGAAAACATTCAGTACTTC. V usage is TRBV11-3 and J usage is TRBJ2-4; TRBD2 is a possible D gene (7 bases). With 2 bases removed from V and 5 bases from J, the gap between germline ends came to 16 bases. This CDR3 spans 16 amino acids. Looked up from germline, CDR1 is SGHNT and CDR2 is YENEEA.

This clonotype was observed a few times. The gene calls are TRBV6-6 and TRBJ1-3; D is unclear. Germline loops: CDR1 MNHNY, CDR2 SVGAGI (reference sequence). This CDR3 contains 14 residues. Trimming left V 2 bases short and J 1 base short, with 6 bases between. The CDR3 sequence is CASSYGLSGNTIYF. CDR3 nucleotide sequence: TGTGCCAGCAGTTACGGCCTATCTGGAAACACCATATATTTT.

This sequence joins TRBV10-3 and TRBJ1-1; D is ambiguous. V shed 3 bases and J shed 1 base, with 9 bases lying between them. CDR3 length equals 14 residues. Germline V gene lookup returns CDR1 ENHRY and CDR2 SYGVKD. CDR3 DNA sequence: TGTGCCATCAGTGACAGCGTTGGGAACACTGAAGCTTTCTTT. Its translation is CAISDSVGNTEAFF.

This clonotype was recorded at least ten times. The rearrangement joins TRBV2 to TRBJ2-7; TRBD2 matches at 12 bases. This CDR3 region has 16 residues. V was pared by 6 bases and J by 5 bases, with 11 bases of the junction left unmatched. Germline V CDR1 and CDR2: SNHLY, FYNNEI. Written as DNA, the CDR3 is TGTGCCAGCAGAAAAGCGACTAGCGGGAGTGGAAACGAGCAGTACTTC. This sequence encodes CASRKATSGSGNEQYF.

The sample holds many counts of this clonotype. This chain joins TRBV20-1 and TRBJ1-1; D gene unclear. CDR3 length equals 12 residues. Germline V lookup: CDR1 DFQATT, CDR2 SNEGSKA (reference sequence). The V and J ends lost 6 bases and 8 bases respectively, with 16 bases between them. CDR3 coding DNA: TGCAGTGCCCGGGGTGGATTTACGGAAGCTTTCTTT. Translating it yields CSARGGFTEAFF.

This clonotype was detected a few times. The V and J genes are TRBV11-2 and TRBJ2-3; D is tentatively TRBD1 or TRBD2 (5 bases each). This CDR3 contains 16 residues. V was clipped by 0 bases and J by 4 bases, with 14 bases between them. Germline V gene data show CDR1 as SGHAT and CDR2 as FQNNGV. The CDR3 loop is CASSLDRGDGSDTQYF. The CDR3 DNA follows: TGTGCCAGCAGCTTAGATCGAGGGGATGGGTCAGATACGCAGTATTTT.

This clonotype was detected a few times. The chain employs TRBV28 and TRBJ2-1; 7 bases fit TRBD2. CDR3 size: 14 residues. Germline CDR1 is MDHEN and CDR2 is SYDVKM. The ends lost 6 bases at V and 4 bases at J; junction bases unmatched: 6. The CDR3 nucleotides read TGTGCCAGCAGAGCCCCCGGGGGGTACAATGAGCAGTTCTTC. Translated, it gives CASRAPGGYNEQFF.

There are a few counts of this clonotype. This sequence joins TRBV29-1 and TRBJ2-7, with D tentatively TRBD1 (5 bases). The CDR3 is 13 amino acids. Germline V CDR1 and CDR2: SQVTM, ANQGSEA. V dropped 7 bases and J dropped 5 bases, with 18 bases sitting between them. Here the CDR3 reads CSAGVRLGDEQYF. The CDR3, as DNA: TGCAGCGCCGGCGTCAGGTTAGGGGACGAGCAGTACTTC.

The V call is TRBV5-1, the J call TRBJ2-3, with 7 bases lining up with TRBD2. V shed 0 bases, J shed 2 bases, and the junction held 3 bases outside the gene matches. From germline, CDR1 is SGHRS and CDR2 YFSETQ. CDR3 length: 15 residues. CDR3 in DNA: TGCGCCAGCAGCTTGGGAAGCGGGGACACAGATACGCAGTATTTT. Translation gives CASSLGSGDTDTQYF.

The DNA for the CDR3 is TGTGCCACCAGCGATAGCGGGAGGGCCAGGGATACGCAGTATTTT. Amino acid sequence: CATSDSGRARDTQYF. This sequence joins TRBV24-1 and TRBJ2-3, with 11 bases aligning to TRBD2. The junction had 8 bases not matched to a gene; V was cut back by 7 bases and J by 6 bases. Germline V lookup: CDR1 KGHDR, CDR2 SFDVKD. CDR3 length: 15 residues.

The rearrangement joins TRBV20-1 to TRBJ1-5; a possible D gene is TRBD1 (5 bases). The length of the CDR3 is 14 residues. V was shortened by 7 bases and J by 9 bases, with 22 bases between the two germline ends. Germline CDR1 and CDR2: DFQATT and SNEGSKA (reference sequence). The CDR3 DNA sequence: TGCAGTGTGAGGCGGGGCCCCCCAATTACGCCCCAGCATTTT. This sequence encodes CSVRRGPPITPQHF.

This clonotype was detected ten times or more. CDR3 DNA: TGTGCCAGCAGTTACTCGTCGTCAGTTGATCAGCCCCAGCATTTT. Residues: CASSYSSSVDQPQHF. This chain joins TRBV6-5 and TRBJ1-5; unclear D gene. The germline V gene encodes CDR1 MNHEY and CDR2 SVGAGI. This CDR3 region has 15 residues. Trimming removed 0 bases from V and 5 bases from J, with 11 bases in between.

The gene calls are TRBV29-1 and TRBJ2-1; D might be TRBD1 (6 bases). V was trimmed by 7 bases and J by 7 bases, leaving 8 bases between them. Germline V gene lookup returns CDR1 SQVTM and CDR2 ANQGSEA. The CDR3 has 10 amino acids. CDR3 nucleotides: TGCAGCGGACAGGTTAATGAGCAGTTCTTC. This gives the protein CSGQVNEQFF.

This clonotype was counted a few times. CDR3 sequence (DNA): TGTGCCAGCAGCGTAAATTATGTAGACTCTGAAGCTTTCTTT. It encodes CASSVNYVDSEAFF. The chain joins TRBV9 to TRBJ1-1, with D hard to call. Germline V gene lookup returns CDR1 SGDLS and CDR2 YYNGEE. V shed 1 base and J shed 6 bases, with 13 bases lying between them. This CDR3 is built from 14 residues.